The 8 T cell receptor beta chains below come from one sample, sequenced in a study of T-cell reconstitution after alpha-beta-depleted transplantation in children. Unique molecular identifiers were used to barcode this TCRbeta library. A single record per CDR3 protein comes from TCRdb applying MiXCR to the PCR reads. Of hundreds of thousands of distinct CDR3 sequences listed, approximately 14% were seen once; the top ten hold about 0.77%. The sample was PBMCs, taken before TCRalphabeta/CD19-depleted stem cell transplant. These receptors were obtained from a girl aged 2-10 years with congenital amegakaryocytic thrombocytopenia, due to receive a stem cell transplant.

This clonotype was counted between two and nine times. This CDR3 is CASSIGSGRTNEQFF. DNA for the CDR3: TGCGCCAGCAGCATTGGTAGCGGGAGGACCAATGAGCAGTTCTTC. The V and J genes are TRBV5-1 and TRBJ2-1, with 10 bases identical to TRBD2. CDR1 is SGHRS, CDR2 YFSETQ, per germline. With V trimmed by 4 bases and J by 6 bases, 7 bases remained unmatched. This CDR3 is built from 15 residues.

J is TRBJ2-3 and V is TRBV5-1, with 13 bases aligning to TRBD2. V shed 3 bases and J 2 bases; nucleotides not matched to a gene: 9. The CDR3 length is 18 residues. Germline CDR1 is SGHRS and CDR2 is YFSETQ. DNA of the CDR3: TGCGCCAGCAGCTGGAGACTAGCGGGAGGCCTGTTCACAGATACGCAGTATTTT. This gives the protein CASSWRLAGGLFTDTQYF.

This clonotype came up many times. The CDR3 DNA is TGCAGTGCTAGAGATGGACCTAGACTGTTTTTT. Translation: CSARDGPRLFF. This chain uses TRBV20-1 with TRBJ1-4, with D uncertain. The germline V and J ends were trimmed by 0 bases and 13 bases, with 9 bases remaining between them. The CDR3 runs 11 residues. Per germline, CDR1 DFQATT and CDR2 SNEGSKA (reference sequence).

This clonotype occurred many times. The DNA for the CDR3 is TGCGCCAGCAGCCAGCGGGACCAAGCGTACGAGCAGTACTTC. This gives the protein CASSQRDQAYEQYF. The rearrangement joins TRBV4-1 to TRBJ2-7, with D possibly being TRBD2 (6 bases). Germline V gives CDR1 MGHRA, CDR2 YSYEKL. Trimming shortened V by 3 bases and J by 4 bases, and 13 bases separated the two germline ends. The CDR3 runs to 14 residues.

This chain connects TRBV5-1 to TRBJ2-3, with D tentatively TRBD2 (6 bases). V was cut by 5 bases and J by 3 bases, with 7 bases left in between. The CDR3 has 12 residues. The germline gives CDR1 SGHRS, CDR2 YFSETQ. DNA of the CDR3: TGCGCCAGCAGGGAGGGTACAGATACGCAGTATTTT. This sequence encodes CASREGTDTQYF.

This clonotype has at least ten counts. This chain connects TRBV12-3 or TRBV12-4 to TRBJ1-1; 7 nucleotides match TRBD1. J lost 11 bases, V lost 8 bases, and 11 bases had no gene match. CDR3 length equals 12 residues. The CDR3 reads CASGDRAGLAFF. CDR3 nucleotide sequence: TGTGCCAGCGGTGACAGGGCGGGTTTGGCTTTCTTT.

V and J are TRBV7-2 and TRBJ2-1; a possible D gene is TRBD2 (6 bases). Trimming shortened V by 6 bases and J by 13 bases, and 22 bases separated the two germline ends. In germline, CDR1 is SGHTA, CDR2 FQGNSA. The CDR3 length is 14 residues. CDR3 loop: CASSRPHLAGPQFF. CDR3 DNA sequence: TGTGCCAGCAGTCGACCCCACCTCGCGGGACCACAGTTCTTC.

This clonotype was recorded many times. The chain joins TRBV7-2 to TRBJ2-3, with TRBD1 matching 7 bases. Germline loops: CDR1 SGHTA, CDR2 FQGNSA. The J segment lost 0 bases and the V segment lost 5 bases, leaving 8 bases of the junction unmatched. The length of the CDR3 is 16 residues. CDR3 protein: CASSPRRTGSTDTQYF. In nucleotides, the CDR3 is TGTGCCAGCAGCCCCCGGCGGACAGGAAGCACAGATACGCAGTATTTT.